The 3 T cell receptor beta chains given below trace back to one sample, sequenced in a study of T cells in Graves' hyperthyroidism and ophthalmopathy. RNA transcripts gave rise to amplified TCR beta CDR3 regions. The HTBI primer set served for first-round RT-PCR of the TCR CDR3. Using its own MiXCR run on the multiplex PCR reads, TCRdb lists one record per CDR3 protein. The sample records hundreds of thousands of distinct CDR3 sequences, over 40% being singletons. The sample was peripheral blood or thyroid tissue (not recorded which). Receptor source: an adult man with Graves' disease, either hyperthyroidism or ophthalmopathy (not recorded which).

At least ten counts were recorded for this clonotype. This chain uses TRBV6-5 with TRBJ1-2; 7 positions agree with TRBD1. Trimming removed 5 bases from V and 4 bases from J; junction bases left unmatched: 13. Germline loops: CDR1 MNHEY, CDR2 SVGAGI. The CDR3 is 16 amino acids. CDR3 protein: CASSERGRSDGYGYTF. As DNA, the CDR3 is TGTGCCAGCAGTGAAAGGGGGCGCAGCGACGGCTATGGCTACACCTTC.

The DNA for the CDR3 is TGCAGCGTTGAAGACGGACTAGCGGGGATCGGGGCCAACGTCCTGACTTTC. Translated, it gives CSVEDGLAGIGANVLTF. This rearrangement joins TRBV29-1 to TRBJ2-6; 12 nucleotides agree with TRBD2. V trimming: 0 bases; J trimming: 4 bases; junction bases outside the gene matches: 4. The CDR3 runs 17 residues. Germline V gene sequence: CDR1 SQVTM, CDR2 ANQGSEA. The variable domain in full, with the rest retrieved from reference TRBV29-1 and TRBJ2-6, is SAVISQKPSRDICQRGTSLTIQCQVDSQVTMMFWYRQQPGQSLTLIATANQGSEATYESGFVIDKFPISRPNLTFSTLTVSNMSPEDSSIYLCSVEDGLAGIGANVLTFGAGSRLTVL.

This clonotype has at least ten counts. The chain links TRBV7-9 to TRBJ1-6; D may be TRBD1 (6 bases). Germline-derived CDR1 and CDR2 are SEHNR and FQNEAQ (reference sequence). The length of the CDR3 is 15 residues. With 3 bases removed from V and 7 bases from J, the gap between germline ends came to 13 bases. The CDR3 region has the DNA TGTGCCAGCAGCTTGGGAGGCAGGGGAAATTCACCCCTCCACTTT. Its translation: CASSLGGRGNSPLHF.